The rows below give T cell receptor beta chains drawn from one sample of a study of blood T cell repertoires in COVID-19. TCRdb keeps only in-frame clones here, not all; method: immunoSEQ multiplex PCR. Of roughly 380,000 clones in the sample, roughly 86% were seen once. The sample taken for sequencing was peripheral blood. The receptors derive from a human donor with acute or convalescent COVID-19. The donor label of this sample is uncertain. CDR3s include the opening cysteine and the closing phenylalanine or tryptophan. A D gene is named only where the DNA matches it firmly. Clone size, where shown, is once, few, many, or a class for clones that have expanded.

DNA: TGCGCCAGCAGCCCAGTACAGGGTGGGAGTGAAAAACTGTTTTTT; CDR3: CASSPVQGGSEKLFF; V: TRBV5-1; D: -; J: TRBJ1-4; size: -
DNA: TGTGCCAGCAGCCTCTCTCTGTCTGAAGCTTTCTTT; CDR3: CASSLSLSEAFF; V: TRBV11-2; D: -; J: TRBJ1-1; size: many
DNA: TGTGCCAGCAGTTACGGCGGCAGCACAGATACGCAGTATTTT; CDR3: CASSYGGSTDTQYF; V: TRBV6-5; D: -; J: TRBJ2-3; size: -
DNA: TGTGCCAGCTCATCCAACAGGGACACTGAAGCTTTCTTT; CDR3: CASSSNRDTEAFF; V: TRBV18; D: -; J: TRBJ1-1; size: -
DNA: TGTGCCAGCAGCCTGACTAGCGGACGGAACACCGGGGAGCTGTTTTTT; CDR3: CASSLTSGRNTGELFF; V: TRBV6-6; D: TRBD2; J: TRBJ2-2; size: -
DNA: TGTGCCAGCAGCTTTAACAGGGTAGAGACCCAGTACTTC; CDR3: CASSFNRVETQYF; V: TRBV7-9; D: -; J: TRBJ2-5; size: -
DNA: TGTGCCTGGGGTAGGGACAGGGTTAGCAATCAGCCCCAGCATTTT; CDR3: CAWGRDRVSNQPQHF; V: TRBV30; D: TRBD1; J: TRBJ1-5; size: -
DNA: TGTGCCAGCAGCGTAGGACTAGCCAACTCCTACGAGCAGTACTTC; CDR3: CASSVGLANSYEQYF; V: TRBV9; D: TRBD2; J: TRBJ2-7; size: -
DNA: TGTGCCAGCAGTTTAAGGACGGGAAGCTCCTACGAGCAGTACTTC; CDR3: CASSLRTGSSYEQYF; V: TRBV27; D: -; J: TRBJ2-7; size: -
DNA: TGCAGTGCTAGTTGGCTTAATCAGCCCCAGCATTTT; CDR3: CSASWLNQPQHF; V: TRBV20-1; D: -; J: TRBJ1-5; size: -
DNA: TGTGCCAGTAGTGGACAAAGGGCCCGGGAACTGTTTTTT; CDR3: CASSGQRARELFF; V: TRBV19; D: -; J: TRBJ1-4; size: -
DNA: TGTACCACCAGCACAGGGGCTAGCTCCCACGAGCAGTACTTC; CDR3: CTTSTGASSHEQYF; V: TRBV15; D: TRBD1; J: TRBJ2-7; size: -
DNA: TGTGCCAGCAGCCAAGATTTAGCGAGCGGGAACAATGAGCAGTTCTTC; CDR3: CASSQDLASGNNEQFF; V: TRBV4-2; D: TRBD2; J: TRBJ2-1; size: -
DNA: TGTGCCAGCTCACCCGCCGGGACAGGGCTTCAGCCCCAGCATTTT; CDR3: CASSPAGTGLQPQHF; V: TRBV18; D: TRBD1; J: TRBJ1-5; size: -
DNA: TGTGCCTGGAGTTCAACAGGGTCCGCTGAAGCTTTCTTT; CDR3: CAWSSTGSAEAFF; V: TRBV30; D: -; J: TRBJ1-1; size: -
DNA: TGTGCCAGCAGCAGCGGGTCCCCCTCCACCTACGAGCAGTACTTC; CDR3: CASSSGSPSTYEQYF; V: TRBV2; D: -; J: TRBJ2-7; size: many
DNA: TGTGCCAGTAGGACTAGCGGGGGATCGTGGAATGAGCAGTTCTTC; CDR3: CASRTSGGSWNEQFF; V: TRBV28; D: TRBD2; J: TRBJ2-1; size: -
DNA: TGTGCCAGCAGATCCAGGGGCCTAGGTACTGAAGCTTTCTTT; CDR3: CASRSRGLGTEAFF; V: TRBV6-5; D: -; J: TRBJ1-1; size: -
DNA: TGTGCCAGCTCACCCCGGACAGGGCACACAGATACGCAGTATTTT; CDR3: CASSPRTGHTDTQYF; V: TRBV18; D: TRBD1; J: TRBJ2-3; size: -
DNA: TGTGCCATCAGTGAGGAACCTCAGGGGGTTGGCGGCGGGGAGCTGTTTTTT; CDR3: CAISEEPQGVGGGELFF; V: TRBV10-3; D: TRBD1; J: TRBJ2-2; size: -
DNA: TGCGCCAGCAGCGAGACAGGGGGCTACTATGGCTACACCTTC; CDR3: CASSETGGYYGYTF; V: TRBV10-2; D: TRBD1; J: TRBJ1-2; size: -
DNA: TGTGCCAGCAGGTCAGGGTTGGTTGCTGAAGCTTTCTTT; CDR3: CASRSGLVAEAFF; V: TRBV5-4; D: -; J: TRBJ1-1; size: -
DNA: TGTGCCAGTAGGAAAACTAGCGGGGGGGTCCAAAACATTCAGTACTTC; CDR3: CASRKTSGGVQNIQYF; V: TRBV19; D: TRBD2; J: TRBJ2-4; size: -
DNA: TGTGCCAGCAGCGCCGCGACGGGGACCTACGAGCAGTACTTC; CDR3: CASSAATGTYEQYF; V: TRBV5-5; D: -; J: TRBJ2-7; size: -
DNA: TGTGCCAGTAAAGGGGGATACAATTCACCCCTCCACTTT; CDR3: CASKGGYNSPLHF; V: TRBV19; D: -; J: TRBJ1-6; size: -
DNA: TGTGCCAGCAGTTACTCCACAGGGGCTGGAAACACCATATATTTT; CDR3: CASSYSTGAGNTIYF; V: TRBV6-5; D: TRBD1; J: TRBJ1-3; size: once
DNA: TGTGCCAGCAGGGAAGGACAGAGCAATCAGCCCCAGCATTTT; CDR3: CASREGQSNQPQHF; V: TRBV2; D: -; J: TRBJ1-5; size: -
DNA: TGTGCCAGCAGGCAGACAGGGGGGGGTTTAGAGACCCAGTACTTC; CDR3: CASRQTGGGLETQYF; V: TRBV5-4; D: TRBD1; J: TRBJ2-5; size: -
DNA: TGTGCCAGCAGCTTACAGGGGAGACTGCCTAGCACAGATACGCAGTATTTT; CDR3: CASSLQGRLPSTDTQYF; V: TRBV11-2; D: -; J: TRBJ2-3; size: -